The sequence of this T cell receptor (beta chain) was determined in a study of shared clonotypes between healthy human individuals. The V end was cut by 0 bases, the J end by 1 base, with 8 bases between. Germline V gives CDR1 PRHDT, CDR2 FYEKMQ (reference sequence). The CDR3 has 15 amino acids. TCRdb keeps only in-frame clones here, not all; method: immunoSEQ multiplex PCR. The sample lists about 680,000 clones; 92% were seen once. CD45RO-negative, CCR7-positively selected cells formed the naive CD8 fraction, excluding terminally differentiated effector memory CD45RA+ cells. The TCR originated in a man aged 25 to 45 in good health. The sequenced material came from naive CD8+ T cells sorted from blood. The chain employs TRBV13 and TRBJ2-3; D is unresolved. The CDR3 region has the DNA TGTGCCAGCAGCTTAGGAGGGTTTGGCACAGATACGCAGTATTTT. Its protein product is CASSLGGFGTDTQYF. The whole variable domain, filled in from reference TRBV13 and TRBJ2-3, reads AAGVIQSPRHLIKEKRETATLKCYPIPRHDTVYWYQQGPGQDPQFLISFYEKMQSDKGSIPDRFSAQQFSDYHSELNMSSLELGDSALYFCASSLGGFGTDTQYFGPGTRLTVL.